A single sample gave rise to the 26 T cell receptor beta chains below, sequenced in a study of human T cells and chemical hapten exposure. As for time point: patch test 1, 2 weeks after DPC sensitization. Noted treatment: therapeutic diphenylcyclopropenone sensitization with weekly scalp DPC. TCRdb re-called the RACE reads with MiXCR, one entry per CDR3 protein. The sample records 75,000 to 95,000 distinct CDR3 sequences, approximately 12% being singletons. This specimen was whole blood, taken in connection with sensitization to the hapten diphenylcyclopropenone (DPC). The receptors stem from a woman aged 55-70 years with alopecia areata. Some clones in this sample may be carry-over from other donors' samples.

In this sample, this clonotype turned up many times. The V call is TRBV7-9, the J call TRBJ2-1; D unclear. This CDR3 spans 12 amino acids. Trimming removed 3 bases from V and 4 bases from J, with 4 bases in between. Per the germline V gene, CDR1 is SEHNR and CDR2 is FQNEAQ (reference sequence). This CDR3 reads CASSLTYNEQFF. The CDR3 region has the DNA TGTGCCAGCAGCTTGACGTACAATGAGCAGTTCTTC.

This clonotype has only one observation. One base away lies a much larger clone, so this may be a sequencing read error. The chain joins TRBV20-1 to TRBJ1-5; 7 nucleotides align to TRBD1. This CDR3 contains 12 residues. Germline V gene data show CDR1 as DFQATT and CDR2 as SNEGSKA (reference sequence). V trimming: 6 bases; J trimming: 9 bases; junction bases outside the gene matches: 8. In DNA form, the CDR3 reads TGCAGTGCCACCGGGACAGCTCGGCCCCAGCATTTT. Translation gives CSATGTARPQHF.

This clonotype was seen at least ten times. The chain combines TRBV7-9 with TRBJ2-1; TRBD2 matches 9 bases. Germline CDR1 is SEHNR and CDR2 is FQNEAQ (reference sequence). J was trimmed by 4 bases and V by 0 bases; bases with no gene match: 1. The CDR3 sequence is 15 residues long. CDR3 region: CASSLAGLAYNEQFF. In DNA form, the CDR3 reads TGTGCCAGCAGCTTAGCCGGACTAGCGTACAATGAGCAGTTCTTC.

The rearrangement joins TRBV29-1 to TRBJ1-1; D perhaps matches TRBD1 (5 bases). Trimming cost V 7 bases and J 6 bases, with 15 bases left between them. The CDR3 runs 12 residues. In germline, CDR1 is SQVTM, CDR2 ANQGSEA. In nucleotides, the CDR3 is TGCAGCGCCGTCGTGGGGGTCGCTGAAGCTTTCTTT. Encoded protein: CSAVVGVAEAFF.

This clonotype has at least ten counts. This chain connects TRBV2 to TRBJ2-1; 8 bases line up with TRBD2. The CDR3 sequence is 15 residues long. In germline, CDR1 is SNHLY, CDR2 FYNNEI. The J segment lost 5 bases and the V segment lost 5 bases, leaving 8 bases of the junction unmatched. CDR3 sequence (DNA): TGTGCCAGCAGTCCCCTAGCGGGCTTAGACAATGAGCAGTTCTTC. It encodes CASSPLAGLDNEQFF.

This rearrangement joins TRBV25-1 to TRBJ2-7; D unresolved. The CDR3 consists of 13 residues. The V and J ends lost 4 bases and 5 bases respectively, with 12 bases between them. The germline gives CDR1 MGHDK, CDR2 SYGVNS. CDR3 DNA: TGTGCCAGCAGTGGGGGTGTTTCCGACGAGCAGTACTTC. Its protein is CASSGGVSDEQYF.

This clonotype was seen repeatedly, ten times or more. The J gene is TRBJ2-7, the V gene TRBV18; tentative D call: TRBD1 (6 bases). The CDR3 is 14 amino acids. Per the germline V gene, CDR1 is KGHSH and CDR2 is LQKENI. Trimming took off 8 bases at V and 1 base at J, with 15 bases between the two ends. The CDR3 region has the DNA TGTGCCAGCGCCCCAGGGGTACAGTCCTACGAGCAGTACTTC. Protein product: CASAPGVQSYEQYF.

In its sample, this clonotype was seen a few times. This chain connects TRBV7-2 to TRBJ2-1; 7 bases line up with TRBD1. The germline V gene has CDR1 SGHTA and CDR2 FQGNSA. V shed 2 bases, J shed 6 bases, and the junction held 7 bases outside the gene matches. There are 15 residues in the CDR3. The CDR3 loop reads CASSLTGQVTNEQFF. DNA of the CDR3: TGTGCCAGCAGCTTAACCGGACAGGTCACCAATGAGCAGTTCTTC.

This rearrangement joins TRBV7-2 to TRBJ2-2; a possible D gene is TRBD2 (6 bases). V was cut by 6 bases and J by 2 bases, with 16 bases left in between. Germline CDR1 reads SGHTA; CDR2 reads FQGNSA. The CDR3 has 16 residues. CDR3 DNA sequence: TGTGCCAGCAGGATACCGGGACTTCCAAACACCGGGGAGCTGTTTTTT. Protein sequence: CASRIPGLPNTGELFF.

This clonotype was picked up many times. V gene TRBV21-1 combines with J gene TRBJ2-1; TRBD1, the table's D call, lacks a check against the DNA. TRBV21-1 is marked as a pseudogene. The length of the CDR3 is 18 residues. The CDR3 sequence is CASPTKQWGPGGWNEQFF. CDR3 nucleotide sequence: TGTGCCAGCCCAACAAAACAGTGGGGGCCAGGGGGCTGGAATGAGCAGTTCTTC.

This chain connects TRBV24-1 to TRBJ2-2, with unresolved D. The V gene lost 7 bases and the J gene lost 4 bases, with 12 bases spanning the gap. This CDR3 has 14 amino acids. CDR1 is KGHDR, CDR2 SFDVKD, per germline. The CDR3 sequence is CATSKGWSTGELFF. The DNA for the CDR3 is TGTGCCACCAGCAAGGGATGGTCCACCGGGGAGCTGTTTTTT.

The chain links TRBV12-3 or TRBV12-4 to TRBJ1-1, with 8 bases aligning to TRBD1. With V trimmed by 5 bases and J by 0 bases, 11 bases remained unmatched. CDR3 length: 17 residues. The CDR3 DNA sequence: TGTGCCAGCAGTCACAGGGGGTTGTTTTCAATGAACACTGAAGCTTTCTTT. Its translation: CASSHRGLFSMNTEAFF.

The J gene is TRBJ1-1, the V gene TRBV10-3, with D maybe TRBD1 (6 bases). V gave up 11 bases and J gave up 5 bases, with 15 bases separating them. The CDR3 is 12 residues long. Looked up from germline, CDR1 is ENHRY and CDR2 is SYGVKD. The CDR3 nucleotides are TGTGCCGCCTCAGGGGTGGGGACTGAAGCTTTCTTT. It encodes CAASGVGTEAFF.

Note on this clonotype: With a much larger clone just one base away, this may be a read error. Here the CDR3 DNA reads TGTGTCAGCAGCCAAGGATCGATAGGGGAGCAGTACTTC. Translated, it gives CVSSQGSIGEQYF. V and J are TRBV3-1 and TRBJ2-7; D uncertain. The CDR3 is made up of 13 amino acids. Germline V lookup: CDR1 LGHDT, CDR2 YNNKEL (reference sequence).

The rearrangement joins TRBV6-5 to TRBJ2-3, with D perhaps TRBD2 (6 bases). Germline lookup yields CDR1 MNHEY and CDR2 SVGAGI. The ends were cut back, 2 bases at V and 0 bases at J, with 9 bases in the middle. This CDR3 is 15 amino acids long. The CDR3, as DNA: TGTGCCAGCAGTTACGCGGGGTCTAGCACAGATACGCAGTATTTT. Amino acids: CASSYAGSSTDTQYF.

The chain combines TRBV7-2 with TRBJ2-1, with D possibly being TRBD2 (5 bases). The CDR3 sequence is 16 residues long. From germline, CDR1 is SGHTA and CDR2 FQGNSA. V gave up 5 bases and J gave up 0 bases, with 14 bases separating them. The CDR3 DNA is TGTGCCAGCAGCAGGAACGGGGTCACCTCCTACAATGAGCAGTTCTTC. This gives the protein CASSRNGVTSYNEQFF.

The sample holds many counts of this clonotype. The chain uses TRBV5-1 and TRBJ2-1; D is perhaps TRBD1 or TRBD2 (5 bases each). Germline V lookup: CDR1 SGHRS, CDR2 YFSETQ. The germline V and J ends were trimmed by 0 bases and 6 bases, with 13 bases remaining between them. The length of the CDR3 is 15 residues. CDR3 sequence (DNA): TGCGCCAGCAGCTTGGATGGGACGGGCCCCAATGAGCAGTTCTTC. Translation: CASSLDGTGPNEQFF. Together with reference TRBV5-1 and TRBJ2-1, the CDR3 gives the full variable domain: KAGVTQTPRYLIKTRGQQVTLSCSPISGHRSVSWYQQTPGQGLQFLFEYFSETQRNKGNFPGRFSGRQFSNSRSEMNVSTLELGDSALYLCASSLDGTGPNEQFFGPGTRLTVL.

In this sample, this clonotype turned up many times. The chain links TRBV12-5 to TRBJ1-1; D remains ambiguous. The CDR3 has 16 residues. Germline V gene lookup returns CDR1 LGHNT and CDR2 FRNRAP. Trimming left V 3 bases short and J 4 bases short, with 18 bases between. CDR3 bases: TGTGCTAGTGGTTTCAGTGGAGGAGCCCCAGGCACTGAAGCTTTCTTT. Translation gives CASGFSGGAPGTEAFF. The entire variable domain, with the rest obtained from reference TRBV12-5 and TRBJ1-1, is as follows: DARVTQTPRHKVTEMGQEVTMRCQPILGHNTVFWYRQTMMQGLELLAYFRNRAPLDDSGMPKDRFSAEMPDATLATLKIQPSEPRDSAVYFCASGFSGGAPGTEAFFGQGTRLTVV.

This clonotype was recorded many times. The chain is built from TRBV3-1 and TRBJ1-2; no clear D. The length of the CDR3 is 15 residues. Trimming shortened V by 1 base and J by 2 bases, and 11 bases separated the two germline ends. Germline assignment: CDR1 LGHDT and CDR2 YNNKEL (reference sequence). The CDR3 DNA reads TGTGCCAGCAGCCAAGGCCAGATAGGGAACTATGGCTACACCTTC. This translates into CASSQGQIGNYGYTF. Full variable domain (missing parts from reference TRBV3-1 and TRBJ1-2): DTAVSQTPKYLVTQMGNDKSIKCEQNLGHDTMYWYKQDSKKFLKIMFSYNNKELIINETVPNRFSPKSPDKAHLNLHINSLELGDSAVYFCASSQGQIGNYGYTFGSGTRLTVV.

At least ten counts were recorded for this clonotype. The chain recombines TRBV11-2 with TRBJ1-2; no definite D call. This CDR3 spans 16 amino acids. The V and J ends lost 3 bases and 4 bases respectively, with 18 bases between them. Germline V CDR1 and CDR2: SGHAT, FQNNGV. The CDR3 loop is CASSLAQEHTPYGYTF. CDR3 in DNA: TGTGCCAGCAGCTTGGCCCAAGAGCACACTCCCTATGGCTACACCTTC.

This chain links TRBV20-1 with TRBJ1-2; 8 positions agree with TRBD1. Germline V gene lookup returns CDR1 DFQATT and CDR2 SNEGSKA (reference sequence). The trim removed 1 base at V and 6 bases at J, leaving 4 bases unmatched. The CDR3 is 13 residues long. The CDR3 protein is CSARGTGSDGYTF. The CDR3 DNA follows: TGCAGTGCTAGAGGGACAGGGTCCGATGGCTACACCTTC.

This clonotype was detected many times. The chain is built from TRBV5-1 and TRBJ1-1, with TRBD1 matching 8 bases. The CDR3 totals 15 residues. Unmatched junction bases numbered 5, after V lost 4 bases and J lost 0 bases. CDR1 and CDR2 from the germline V gene are SGHRS and YFSETQ. The DNA for the CDR3 is TGCGCCAGCAGCCCCTCGACAGGGGTGAACACTGAAGCTTTCTTT. Its translation: CASSPSTGVNTEAFF. Full variable domain (remainder filled in from reference TRBV5-1 and TRBJ1-1): KAGVTQTPRYLIKTRGQQVTLSCSPISGHRSVSWYQQTPGQGLQFLFEYFSETQRNKGNFPGRFSGRQFSNSRSEMNVSTLELGDSALYLCASSPSTGVNTEAFFGQGTRLTVV.

This clonotype was found a few times. The chain carries TRBV4-1 and TRBJ2-3; TRBD1 is a possible D gene (7 bases). V dropped 0 bases and J dropped 1 base, with 11 bases sitting between them. This CDR3 is 16 amino acids long. Per germline, CDR1 MGHRA and CDR2 YSYEKL. In DNA form, the CDR3 reads TGCGCCAGCAGCCAAGATTGGAGGGGGCGCACAGATACGCAGTATTTT. It encodes CASSQDWRGRTDTQYF.

This clonotype was seen many times. The chain is built from TRBV20-1 and TRBJ2-1; TRBD2 agrees at 8 bases. This CDR3 has 13 residues. The V gene end was trimmed by 4 bases and the J gene end by 10 bases; junction bases not matched to a gene: 9. Germline CDR1 and CDR2: DFQATT and SNEGSKA (reference sequence). CDR3 sequence: CSAIRRGALEQFF. The CDR3 DNA reads TGCAGTGCTATTCGGCGGGGGGCCTTGGAGCAGTTCTTC.

The CDR3 loop reads CASTFLSGANVLTF. The CDR3 DNA is TGTGCCAGCACGTTTCTTTCTGGGGCCAACGTCCTGACTTTC. The V call is TRBV7-9, the J call TRBJ2-6; D remains unclear. This CDR3 contains 14 residues. From germline, CDR1 is SEHNR and CDR2 FQNEAQ (reference sequence). The V end lost 7 bases, the J end lost 1 base, and 8 bases lay between the germline ends.

This clonotype was observed many times. The CDR3 region is CASSLVFGANTEAFF. Here the CDR3 DNA reads TGTGCCAGCAGCTTAGTTTTTGGTGCGAACACTGAAGCTTTCTTT. The chain has TRBV11-2 and TRBJ1-1; D unclear. Germline lookup yields CDR1 SGHAT and CDR2 FQNNGV. This CDR3 is 15 amino acids long. The V end was cut by 1 base, the J end by 1 base, with 10 bases between. Using reference TRBV11-2 and TRBJ1-1 for the parts outside the CDR3, the full variable domain is EAGVAQSPRYKIIEKRQSVAFWCNPISGHATLYWYQQILGQGPKLLIQFQNNGVVDDSQLPKDRFSAERLKGVDSTLKIQPAKLEDSAVYLCASSLVFGANTEAFFGQGTRLTVV.